This T cell receptor beta chain was sequenced for a study of blood T cell repertoires in COVID-19. Study-level information: Whether acute or convalescent, the COVID-19 samples came from the United States, Italy and Spain. Sample material is recorded as cDNA or gDNA derived from T cells, B-cell-depleted T cells, or PBMCs.

This clone appeared a single time. At one end, the junction sequence differs from germline, possibly due to a read error. The CDR3 is made up of 16 amino acids. CDR1 KGHSH and CDR2 LQKENI come from the germline V gene. The authors' processing: Amplifying reference gene primers gave estimates of nucleated cell counts. The protocol was immunoSEQ multiplex PCR, while the TCRdb copy is restricted to in-frame clones and leaves out a portion. From that table come the V and J calls and clone size; the DNA was used to work out D and trimming. In the table there are roughly 40,000 clones, more than 65% of which are singletons.

The receptor was derived from an elderly man with acute or convalescent COVID-19. Sequenced sample: peripheral blood. V gene TRBV18 combines with J gene TRBJ1-1; D possibly corresponds to TRBD1 (6 bases). CDR3 loop: CAGSPGTGRRNTEAFF. CDR3 nucleotide sequence: TGTGCCGGCTCACCAGGAACAGGGAGAAGGAACACTGAAGCTTTCTTT. The full variable domain, rest sourced from reference TRBV18 and TRBJ1-1, is NAGVMQNPRHLVRRRGQEARLRCSPMKGHSHVYWYRQLPEEGLKFMVYLQKENIIDESGMPKERFSAEFPKEGPSILRIQQVVRGDSAAYFCAGSPGTGRRNTEAFFGQGTRLTVV.